A single T cell receptor beta chain is shown here with its context. No cognate antigen has been identified for it. No qualities accompany the bases; no much larger clone lies one base away. The data were taken from a study of blood T cell repertoires in COVID-19 (dated by TCRdb to about 2020). Some background on the complete study: Collaborator samples came from the United States, Italy and Spain and covered acute and convalescent phases of COVID-19. Subjects who had been exposed to COVID-19, were actively infected with it, or had recovered from it provided the deeply sampled blood TCRbeta repertoires that made up the dataset. Where available, HLA class I and class II types were taken from metadata supplied by the sample provider and were not determined by assay-based typing. Sample metadata almost always included a de-identified subject ID, COVID-19 status, age in years and sex. The material from the prospective study consisted of cDNA or gDNA derived from T cells, B-cell-depleted T cells, or PBMCs. A freely available public database, intended as a resource for researchers studying the immune response to SARS-CoV-2, is where the repertoires were released. The samples were drawn from two sources: the first 160 participants of the ongoing ImmuneRACE study, and 1,000 to 1,500 subjects contributed by 6 global collaborators. The study at large found these results: The quantity of clinical and demographic metadata differed by source and by participant and was supplied without curation.

V was cut back by 5 bases and J by 5 bases, leaving a gap of 15 bases between them. According to the germline V gene, CDR1 reads SNHLY and CDR2 reads FYNNEI. The CDR3 starts with the cysteine, ends with the phenylalanine, and has 15 residues. Of the read, only the CDR3 DNA is kept; its 45 bases are in frame from base 1. Whole blood was collected in K2EDTA tubes by collaborating institutions according to the institutions' own protocols. For TCRbeta analysis, collaborator samples were shipped as frozen whole blood, as isolated PBMCs, or as DNA extracted from either sample type. TCRbeta CDR3 regions were amplified from genomic DNA using the immunoSEQ Assay, a bias-controlled multiplex PCR. The original pipeline was this. Within the assay, amplification of reference gene primers was used to estimate how many nucleated cells each sample contained. To quantify the absolute abundance of each unique TCRbeta CDR3 rearrangement, sequence reads were collapsed and filtered. For each sample, productive Simpson clonality was calculated by taking the square root of Simpson's diversity index across productive rearrangements. The immuneACCESS repertoire file appears here via TCRdb, limited to in-frame rearrangements. These files lack a portion of the clones; in checked studies, under half of the deficit traces to unresolved V genes, and the cause of the others is not known. That table supplies the V and J calls and clone size; D and trimming were determined from the DNA. Here the sample has fewer than 70,000 clones; 65% to 90% occur a single time. Roughly 23% of the sample rests with the top ten.

The sample taken for sequencing was peripheral blood. The chain uses TRBV2 and TRBJ2-2; a tentative D call is TRBD2 (5 bases match). This clonotype was obtained from a man aged 50 or older with acute or convalescent COVID-19. CDR3 reads: CASSMRTGYTGELFF. At the DNA level, the sequence is TGTGCCAGCAGTATGAGAACGGGGTATACCGGGGAGCTGTTTTTT.